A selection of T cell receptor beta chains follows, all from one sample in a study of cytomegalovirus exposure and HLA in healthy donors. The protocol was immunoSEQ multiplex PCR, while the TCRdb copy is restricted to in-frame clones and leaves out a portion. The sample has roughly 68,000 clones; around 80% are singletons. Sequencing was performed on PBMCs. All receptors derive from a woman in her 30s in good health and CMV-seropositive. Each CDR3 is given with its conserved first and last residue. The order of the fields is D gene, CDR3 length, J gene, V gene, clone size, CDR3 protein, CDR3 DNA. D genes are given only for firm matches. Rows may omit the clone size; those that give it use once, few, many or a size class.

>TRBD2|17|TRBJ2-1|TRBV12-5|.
CASGLVPGGSSPNEQFF
TGTGCTAGTGGTTTGGTTCCGGGAGGGTCGTCCCCCAATGAGCAGTTCTTC
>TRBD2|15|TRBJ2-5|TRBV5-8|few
CASSSGTSGQETQYF
TGTGCCAGCAGCTCAGGGACTAGCGGTCAAGAGACCCAGTACTTC
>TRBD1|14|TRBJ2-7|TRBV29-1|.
CSVESQGEHYEQYF
TGCAGCGTTGAGTCGCAGGGGGAACACTACGAGCAGTACTTC
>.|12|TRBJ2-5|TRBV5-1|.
CASSFRGETQYF
TGCGCCAGCAGCTTCCGGGGAGAGACCCAGTACTTC
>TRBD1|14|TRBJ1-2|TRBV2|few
CASIIRDSVYGYTF
TGTGCCAGCATTATCCGGGACAGCGTCTATGGCTACACCTTC
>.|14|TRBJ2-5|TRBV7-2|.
CASSSRGLAETQYF
TGTGCCAGCAGCTCCAGAGGGCTAGCGGAGACCCAGTACTTC
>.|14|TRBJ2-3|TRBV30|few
CAWSGGTLTDTQYF
TGTGCCTGGAGTGGGGGGACTCTCACAGATACGCAGTATTTT
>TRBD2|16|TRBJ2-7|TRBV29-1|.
CSVEDRASGRGYEQYF
TGCAGCGTTGAAGATCGGGCTAGCGGGAGAGGCTACGAGCAGTACTTC
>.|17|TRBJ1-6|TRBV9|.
CASSLRERGRGNSPLHF
TGTGCCAGCAGCCTTAGGGAGCGGGGACGTGGTAATTCACCCCTCCACTTT
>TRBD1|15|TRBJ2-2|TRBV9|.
CASSVRGQDTGELFF
TGTGCCAGCAGCGTTAGGGGGCAAGACACCGGGGAGCTGTTTTTT
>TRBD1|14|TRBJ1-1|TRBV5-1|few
CASSSGQGGSEAFF
TGCGCCAGCAGCTCTGGACAGGGAGGGTCTGAAGCTTTCTTT
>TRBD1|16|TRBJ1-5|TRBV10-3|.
CAISGSGGGGNQPQHF
TGTGCCATCAGTGGCTCAGGGGGCGGAGGCAATCAGCCCCAGCATTTT
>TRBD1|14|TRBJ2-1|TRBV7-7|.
CASSLGTGNNEQFF
TGTGCTAGCAGCTTAGGGACAGGGAACAATGAGCAGTTCTTC
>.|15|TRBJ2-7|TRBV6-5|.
CASSPGSTPYYEQYF
TGTGCCAGCAGCCCCGGGTCGACTCCCTACTACGAGCAGTACTTC
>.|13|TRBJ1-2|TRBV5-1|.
CASSLEANYGYTF
TGCGCCAGCAGCTTGGAAGCCAACTATGGCTACACCTTC
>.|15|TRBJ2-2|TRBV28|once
CAIAPGLANTGELFF
TGTGCCATCGCACCGGGACTCGCGAACACCGGGGAGCTGTTTTTT
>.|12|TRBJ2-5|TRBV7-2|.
CASSRLGETQYF
TGTGCCAGCAGCCGACTAGGAGAGACCCAGTACTTC
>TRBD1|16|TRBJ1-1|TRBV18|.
CASSPLDRKMNTEAFF
TGTGCCAGCTCACCTCTGGACAGGAAGATGAACACTGAAGCTTTCTTT
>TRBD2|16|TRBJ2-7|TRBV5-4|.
CASSANAAGGLDEQYF
TGTGCCAGCAGCGCCAACGCAGCGGGAGGGCTCGACGAGCAGTACTTC
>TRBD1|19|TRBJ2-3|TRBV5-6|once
CASSLRGPPGRGNLDTQYF
TGTGCCAGCAGCTTGCGAGGTCCACCGGGCAGGGGGAATTTAGATACGCAGTATTTT
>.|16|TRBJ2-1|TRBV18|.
CASSPRQTVSYNEQFF
TGTGCCAGCTCACCACGTCAGACTGTATCCTACAATGAGCAGTTCTTC
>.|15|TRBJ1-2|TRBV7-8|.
CASSATGSVHYGYTF
TGTGCCAGCAGTGCAACAGGGTCTGTTCACTATGGCTACACCTTC
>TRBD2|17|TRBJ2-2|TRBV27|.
CASSNPGLVGLTGELFF
TGTGCCAGCAGCAACCCAGGACTAGTCGGGCTCACCGGGGAGCTGTTTTTT
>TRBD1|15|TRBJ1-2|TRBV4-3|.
CASSQVTGGPDGYTF
TGCGCCAGCAGCCAAGTTACAGGGGGCCCGGATGGCTACACCTTC
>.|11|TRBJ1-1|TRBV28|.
CASSSPGGAFF
TGTGCCAGCAGTTCCCCTGGAGGCGCTTTCTTT
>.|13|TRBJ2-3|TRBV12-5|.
CASGLGGKDTQYF
TGTGCTAGTGGTTTAGGCGGGAAAGATACGCAGTATTTT
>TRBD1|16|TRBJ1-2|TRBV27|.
CASSLGTGSRGYGYTF
TGTGCCAGCAGTTTAGGGACAGGGAGCAGGGGCTATGGCTACACCTTC
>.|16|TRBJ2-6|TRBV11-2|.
CASRPMRGGGANVLTF
TGTGCCAGCAGACCCATGAGGGGAGGTGGGGCCAACGTCCTGACTTTC
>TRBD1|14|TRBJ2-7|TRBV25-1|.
CASRVSGTGYEQYF
TGTGCCAGCAGGGTATCCGGGACAGGGTACGAGCAGTACTTC
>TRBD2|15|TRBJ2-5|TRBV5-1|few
CASSFLAGEGKTQYF
TGCGCCAGCAGCTTCCTAGCGGGAGAGGGGAAGACCCAGTACTTC
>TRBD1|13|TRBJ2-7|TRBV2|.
CASSEWDRREQYF
TGTGCCAGCAGTGAATGGGACAGACGCGAGCAGTACTTC
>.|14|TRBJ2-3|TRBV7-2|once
CASSYGTLADTQYF
TGTGCCAGCAGCTACGGGACATTGGCAGATACGCAGTATTTT
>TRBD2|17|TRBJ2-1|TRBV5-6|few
CASSLLLAGGPDNEQFF
TGTGCCAGCAGCTTGCTACTAGCGGGAGGGCCTGACAATGAGCAGTTCTTC
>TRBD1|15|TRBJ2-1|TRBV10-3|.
CAISEDQGVNNEQFF
TGTGCCATCAGTGAGGACCAGGGGGTTAACAATGAGCAGTTCTTC
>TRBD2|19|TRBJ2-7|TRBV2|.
CASRALTGTSETDTYEQYF
TGTGCCAGCAGAGCCCTAACCGGGACTAGCGAAACCGATACCTACGAGCAGTACTTC
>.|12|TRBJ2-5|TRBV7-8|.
CASSLGGVTQYF
TGTGCCAGCAGCTTAGGGGGGGTAACCCAGTACTTC
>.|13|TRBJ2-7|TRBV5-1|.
CASSLDRDYEQYF
TGCGCCAGCAGCTTGGACCGGGACTACGAGCAGTACTTC
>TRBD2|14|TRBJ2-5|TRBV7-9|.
CASSPPSGRETQYF
TGTGCCAGCAGCCCTCCTAGCGGGAGGGAGACCCAGTACTTC
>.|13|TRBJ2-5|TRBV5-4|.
CASSRRGQETQYF
TGTGCCTCCAGTAGAAGGGGGCAAGAGACCCAGTACTTC
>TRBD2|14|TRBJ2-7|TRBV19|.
CASSLAGGRYEQYF
TGTGCCAGTAGTTTAGCGGGAGGGCGCTACGAGCAGTACTTC
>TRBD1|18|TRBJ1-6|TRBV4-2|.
CASSQDRPTGVLNSPLHF
TGTGCCAGCAGCCAAGATCGGCCGACAGGGGTCCTTAATTCACCCCTCCACTTT
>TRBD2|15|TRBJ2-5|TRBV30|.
CAWSPTGGRGETQYF
TGTGCCTGGAGTCCCACGGGAGGCCGGGGAGAGACCCAGTACTTC
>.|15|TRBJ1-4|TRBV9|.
CASSPRGLPNEKLFF
TGTGCCAGCAGCCCCCGGGGACTGCCTAATGAAAAACTGTTTTTT
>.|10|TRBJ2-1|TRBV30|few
CAWRTNEQFF
TGTGCCTGGAGGACTAATGAGCAGTTCTTC
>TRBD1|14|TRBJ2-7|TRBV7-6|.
CASSLDRGSYEQYF
TGTGCCAGCAGCTTAGACAGGGGTTCCTACGAGCAGTACTTC
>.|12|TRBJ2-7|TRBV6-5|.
CASRSTGIEQYF
TGTGCCAGCAGGAGTACAGGGATCGAGCAGTACTTC
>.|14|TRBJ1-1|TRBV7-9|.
CASSLKSLNTEAFF
TGTGCCAGCAGCTTAAAGAGCTTGAACACTGAAGCTTTCTTT
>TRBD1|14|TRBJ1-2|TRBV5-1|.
CASSLADRAYGYTF
TGCGCCAGCAGCTTGGCGGACAGGGCCTATGGCTACACCTTC
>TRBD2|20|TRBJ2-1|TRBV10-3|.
CAISEPGLAGGGSSYNEQFF
TGTGCCATCAGTGAGCCGGGACTAGCGGGAGGAGGAAGCTCCTACAATGAGCAGTTCTTC
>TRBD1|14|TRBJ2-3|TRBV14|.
CASSQGQGWSTQYF
TGTGCCAGCAGCCAGGGACAGGGCTGGAGTACGCAGTATTTT
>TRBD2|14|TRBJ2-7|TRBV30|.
CAWSLGLAPREQYF
TGTGCCTGGAGTTTGGGACTAGCCCCCCGCGAGCAGTACTTC
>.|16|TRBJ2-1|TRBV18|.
CASSAPGQSQNNEQFF
TGTGCCAGCTCTGCCCCCGGACAATCCCAAAACAATGAGCAGTTCTTC